The clone carrying this T cell receptor beta chain was seen at least ten times. TCR alpha and beta CDR3 regions were amplified from RNA using iRepertoire nested multiplex PCR. TCRdb analysed the multiplex PCR reads with MiXCR anew, one entry per CDR3 protein. The sample has 110,000 or so distinct CDR3 sequences, approximately 26% seen once. Per germline, CDR1 WSHSY and CDR2 SAAADI. Trimming took 2 bases from V and 1 from J, leaving 9 bases between them. This CDR3 has 15 residues. This sample is drawn from a study of glioma-infiltrating T cells. This TCR was sampled from a human donor with low-grade glioma or glioblastoma, undergoing nonglioma brain surgery, or in good health (not recorded which). Sequenced: glioma tissue, nonneoplastic brain tissue, or PBMCs (not recorded which). V usage is TRBV10-2 and J usage is TRBJ1-5, with D maybe TRBD1 (5 bases). The CDR3 reads CASSEGGGSNQPQHF. The CDR3 bases are TGCGCCAGCAGTGAGGGGGGAGGGAGCAATCAGCCCCAGCATTTT.